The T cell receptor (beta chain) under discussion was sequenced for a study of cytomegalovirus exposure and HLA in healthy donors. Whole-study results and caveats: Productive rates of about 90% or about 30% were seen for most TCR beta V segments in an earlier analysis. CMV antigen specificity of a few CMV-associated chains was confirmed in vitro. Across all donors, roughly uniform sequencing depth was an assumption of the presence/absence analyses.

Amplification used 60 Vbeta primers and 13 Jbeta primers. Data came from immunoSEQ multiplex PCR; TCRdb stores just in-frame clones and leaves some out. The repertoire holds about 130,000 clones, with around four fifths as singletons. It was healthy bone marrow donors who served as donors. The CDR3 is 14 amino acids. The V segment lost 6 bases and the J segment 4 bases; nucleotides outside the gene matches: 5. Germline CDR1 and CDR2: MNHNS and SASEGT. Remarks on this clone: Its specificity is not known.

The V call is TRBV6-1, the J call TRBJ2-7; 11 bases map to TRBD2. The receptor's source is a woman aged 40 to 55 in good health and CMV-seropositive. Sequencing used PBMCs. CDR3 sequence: CASREGLAVYEQYF. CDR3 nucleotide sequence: TGTGCCAGCAGGGAGGGACTAGCGGTTTACGAGCAGTACTTC.